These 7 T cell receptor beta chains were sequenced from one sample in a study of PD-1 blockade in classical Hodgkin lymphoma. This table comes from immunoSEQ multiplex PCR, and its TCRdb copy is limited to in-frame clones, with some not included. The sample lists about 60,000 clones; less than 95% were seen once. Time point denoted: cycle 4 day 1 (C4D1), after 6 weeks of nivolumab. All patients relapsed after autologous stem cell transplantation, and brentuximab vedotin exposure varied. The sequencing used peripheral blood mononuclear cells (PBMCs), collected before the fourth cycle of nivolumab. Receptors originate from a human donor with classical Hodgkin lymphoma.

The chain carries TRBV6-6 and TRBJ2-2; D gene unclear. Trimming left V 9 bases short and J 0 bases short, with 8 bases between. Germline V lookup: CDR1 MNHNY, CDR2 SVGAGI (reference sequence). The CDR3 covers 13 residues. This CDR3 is CASIRSNTGELFF. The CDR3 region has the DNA TGTGCCAGTATCAGGTCGAACACCGGGGAGCTGTTTTTT.

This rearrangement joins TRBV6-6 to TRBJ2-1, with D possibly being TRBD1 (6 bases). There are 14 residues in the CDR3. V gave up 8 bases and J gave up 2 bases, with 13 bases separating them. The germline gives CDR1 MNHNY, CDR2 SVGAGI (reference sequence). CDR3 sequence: CASLPGTTYNEQFF. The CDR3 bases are TGTGCCAGCCTTCCAGGGACAACCTACAATGAGCAGTTCTTC.

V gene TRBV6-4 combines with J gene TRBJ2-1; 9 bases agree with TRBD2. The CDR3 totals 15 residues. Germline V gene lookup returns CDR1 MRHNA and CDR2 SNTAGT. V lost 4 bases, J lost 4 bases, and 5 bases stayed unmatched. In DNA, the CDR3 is TGTGCCAGCAGTGCGACTAGCGGAGATTACAATGAGCAGTTCTTC. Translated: CASSATSGDYNEQFF.

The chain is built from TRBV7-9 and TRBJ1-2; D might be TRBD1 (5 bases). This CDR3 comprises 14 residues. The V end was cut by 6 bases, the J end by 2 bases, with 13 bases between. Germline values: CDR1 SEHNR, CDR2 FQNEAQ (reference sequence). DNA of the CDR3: TGTGCCAGCAGGGCGGGCAGGGAGAACTATGGCTACACCTTC. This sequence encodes CASRAGRENYGYTF.

This CDR3 is CASSLSRPSGVSEQYF. CDR3 DNA: TGTGCCAGCAGTTTGTCCCGCCCTAGCGGGGTAAGCGAGCAGTACTTC. The J gene is TRBJ2-7, the V gene TRBV27; TRBD2 matches at 9 bases. This CDR3 region has 16 residues. Germline trimming cut 3 bases from V and 6 bases from J; bases unmatched to any gene: 12. Germline CDR1 MNHEY, CDR2 SMNVEV (reference sequence).

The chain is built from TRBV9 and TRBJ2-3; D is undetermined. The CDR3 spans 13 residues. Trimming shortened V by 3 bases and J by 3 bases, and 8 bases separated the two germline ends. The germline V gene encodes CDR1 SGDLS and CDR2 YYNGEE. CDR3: CASSASATDTQYF. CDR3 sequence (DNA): TGTGCCAGCAGCGCATCGGCTACAGATACGCAGTATTTT.

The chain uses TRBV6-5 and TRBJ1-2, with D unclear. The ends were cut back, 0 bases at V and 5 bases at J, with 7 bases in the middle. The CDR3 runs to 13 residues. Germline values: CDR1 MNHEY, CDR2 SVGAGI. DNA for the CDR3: TGTGCCAGCAGTTACTCCGCAGAATATGGCTACACCTTC. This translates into CASSYSAEYGYTF.